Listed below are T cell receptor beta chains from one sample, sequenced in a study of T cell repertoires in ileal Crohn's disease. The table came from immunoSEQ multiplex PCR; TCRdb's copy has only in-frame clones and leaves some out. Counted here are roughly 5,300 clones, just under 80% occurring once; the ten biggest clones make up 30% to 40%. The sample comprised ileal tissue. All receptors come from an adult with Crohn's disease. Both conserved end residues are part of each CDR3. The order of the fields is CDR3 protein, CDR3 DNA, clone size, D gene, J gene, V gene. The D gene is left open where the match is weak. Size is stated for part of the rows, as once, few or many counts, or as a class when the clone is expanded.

CASSPRTGMSTEAFF | TGTGCCAGCTCACCACGGACAGGGATGAGCACTGAAGCTTTCTTT | - | TRBD1 | TRBJ1-1 | TRBV18
CASGLVRTAQHQPQHF | TGTGCTAGTGGTTTGGTACGGACAGCCCAACATCAGCCCCAGCATTTT | few | - | TRBJ1-5 | TRBV12-5
CASSPVRGQGGQPQHF | TGTGCCAGCAGTCCTGTTAGGGGGCAGGGGGGTCAGCCCCAGCATTTT | - | TRBD1 | TRBJ1-5 | TRBV7-2
CASSLRRTTNEKLFF | TGTGCCAGCAGTTTAAGACGGACAACTAATGAAAAACTGTTTTTT | - | - | TRBJ1-4 | TRBV27
CASSAGTVLGEQYF | TGCGCCAGCAGCGCCGGGACAGTGCTAGGGGAGCAGTACTTC | few | TRBD1 | TRBJ2-7 | TRBV5-1
CASSAQQGNYGYTF | TGTGCCAGCAGCGCCCAACAGGGGAACTATGGCTACACCTTC | - | TRBD1 | TRBJ1-2 | TRBV7-9
CAWSHNMQPEQYF | TGTGCCTGGAGTCACAATATGCAACCCGAGCAGTACTTC | - | - | TRBJ2-7 | TRBV30
CASSQRTGGAFF | TGTGCCAGCAGTCAACGGACAGGGGGAGCTTTCTTT | - | TRBD1 | TRBJ1-1 | TRBV27
CATQWGTGPYNEQFF | TGTGCCACCCAATGGGGGACAGGGCCATACAATGAGCAGTTCTTC | - | TRBD1 | TRBJ2-1 | TRBV27
CASSQSLNQPQHF | TGCGCCAGCAGCCAGTCTCTTAATCAGCCCCAGCATTTT | few | - | TRBJ1-5 | TRBV4-3
CASSFQITDTQYF | TGTGCCAGCAGTTTTCAGATCACAGATACGCAGTATTTT | - | - | TRBJ2-3 | TRBV27
CASKAQGFEQYF | TGTGCCAGCAAGGCACAGGGCTTCGAGCAGTACTTC | - | - | TRBJ2-7 | TRBV2
CASRGGGRRETQYF | TGTGCCAGCAGGGGAGGGGGGCGAAGGGAGACCCAGTACTTC | - | - | TRBJ2-5 | TRBV28
CASSVDSSDTLYGYTF | TGTGCCAGCAGCGTAGACTCCTCGGACACCCTCTATGGCTACACCTTC | few | - | TRBJ1-2 | TRBV9
CASSLGPQDTQYF | TGTGCCAGCAGCTTAGGACCTCAGGATACGCAGTATTTT | few | - | TRBJ2-3 | TRBV11-2
CASSFPGGGPYNEQFF | TGTGCCAGCAGCTTCCCTGGCGGGGGCCCCTACAATGAGCAGTTCTTC | - | - | TRBJ2-1 | TRBV7-9
CASRGVGSGVNEQFF | TGCGCCAGCAGAGGTGTGGGTTCAGGAGTGAATGAGCAGTTCTTC | - | - | TRBJ2-1 | TRBV5-1
CASSEGQVYYEQYF | TGTGCCAGCAGTGAGGGACAGGTCTACTACGAGCAGTACTTC | - | TRBD1 | TRBJ2-7 | TRBV2